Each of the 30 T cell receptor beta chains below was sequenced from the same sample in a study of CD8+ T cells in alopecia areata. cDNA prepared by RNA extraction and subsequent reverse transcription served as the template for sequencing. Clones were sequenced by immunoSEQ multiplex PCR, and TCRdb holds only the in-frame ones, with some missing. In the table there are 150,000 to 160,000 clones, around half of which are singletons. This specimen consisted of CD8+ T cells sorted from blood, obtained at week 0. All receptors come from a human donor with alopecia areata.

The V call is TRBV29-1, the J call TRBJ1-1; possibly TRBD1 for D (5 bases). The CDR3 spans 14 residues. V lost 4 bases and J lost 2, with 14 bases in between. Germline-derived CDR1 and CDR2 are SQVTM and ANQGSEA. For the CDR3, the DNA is TGCAGCGTTGGGCGGGCAGGGCAAAACACTGAAGCTTTCTTT. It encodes CSVGRAGQNTEAFF.

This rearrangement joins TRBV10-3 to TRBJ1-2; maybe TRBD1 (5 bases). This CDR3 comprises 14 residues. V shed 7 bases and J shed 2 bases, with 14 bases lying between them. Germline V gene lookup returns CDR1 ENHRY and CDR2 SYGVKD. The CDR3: CAITNDQGNYGYTF. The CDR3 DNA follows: TGTGCCATCACGAACGATCAGGGAAACTATGGCTACACCTTC.

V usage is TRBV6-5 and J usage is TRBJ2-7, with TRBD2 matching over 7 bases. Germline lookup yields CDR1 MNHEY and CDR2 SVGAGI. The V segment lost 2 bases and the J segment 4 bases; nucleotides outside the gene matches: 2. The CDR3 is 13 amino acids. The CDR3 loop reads CASSYGGDYEQYF. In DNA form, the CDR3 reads TGTGCCAGCAGTTACGGGGGGGATTACGAGCAGTACTTC.

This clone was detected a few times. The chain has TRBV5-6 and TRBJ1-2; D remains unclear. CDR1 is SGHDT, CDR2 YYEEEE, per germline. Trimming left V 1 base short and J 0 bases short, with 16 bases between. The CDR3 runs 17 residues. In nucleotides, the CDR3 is TGTGCCAGCAGCTTGAGTGTGACGATACGCACTAACTATGGCTACACCTTC. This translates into CASSLSVTIRTNYGYTF.

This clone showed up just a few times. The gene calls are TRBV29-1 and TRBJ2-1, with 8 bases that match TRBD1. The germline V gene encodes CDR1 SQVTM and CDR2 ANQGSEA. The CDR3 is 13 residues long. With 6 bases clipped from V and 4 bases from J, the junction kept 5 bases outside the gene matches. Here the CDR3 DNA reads TGCAGCGTCATAGGACAGGGTTACAATGAGCAGTTCTTC. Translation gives CSVIGQGYNEQFF.

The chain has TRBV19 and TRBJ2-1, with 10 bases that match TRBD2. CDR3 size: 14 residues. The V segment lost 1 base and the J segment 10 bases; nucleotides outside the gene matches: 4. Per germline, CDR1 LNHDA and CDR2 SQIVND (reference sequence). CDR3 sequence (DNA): TGTGCCAGTAGTATAGTATCTAGCGGGGGAGAGCAGTTCTTC. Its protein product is CASSIVSSGGEQFF.

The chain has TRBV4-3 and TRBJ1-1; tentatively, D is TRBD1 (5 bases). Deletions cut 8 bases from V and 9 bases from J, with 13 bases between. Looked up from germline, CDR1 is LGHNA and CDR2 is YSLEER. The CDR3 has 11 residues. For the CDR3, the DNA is TGCGCCAGCGGACAAAGGGAGCAAGCTTTCTTT. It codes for CASGQREQAFF.

CDR3 loop: CASSPTHSSYEQYF. In nucleotides, the CDR3 is TGTGCCAGTAGCCCGACACATAGCTCCTACGAGCAGTACTTC. The V gene is TRBV19, the J gene TRBJ2-7; no reliable D call. V shed 6 bases and J shed 0 bases, with 12 bases lying between them. Per the germline V gene, CDR1 is LNHDA and CDR2 is SQIVND (reference sequence). The CDR3 consists of 14 residues.

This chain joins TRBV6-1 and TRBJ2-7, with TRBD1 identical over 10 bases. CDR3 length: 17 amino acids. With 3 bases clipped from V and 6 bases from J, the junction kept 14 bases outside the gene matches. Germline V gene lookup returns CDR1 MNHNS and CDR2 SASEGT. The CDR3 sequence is CASSDLRTGGLGTEQYF. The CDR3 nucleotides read TGTGCCAGCAGTGATCTAAGGACAGGGGGATTGGGCACCGAGCAGTACTTC.

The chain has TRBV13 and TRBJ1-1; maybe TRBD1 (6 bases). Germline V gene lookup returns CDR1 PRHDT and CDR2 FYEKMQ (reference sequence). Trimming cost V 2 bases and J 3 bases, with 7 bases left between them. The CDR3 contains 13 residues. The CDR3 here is CASSLRGDTEAFF. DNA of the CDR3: TGTGCCAGCAGCTTAAGGGGGGACACTGAAGCTTTCTTT.

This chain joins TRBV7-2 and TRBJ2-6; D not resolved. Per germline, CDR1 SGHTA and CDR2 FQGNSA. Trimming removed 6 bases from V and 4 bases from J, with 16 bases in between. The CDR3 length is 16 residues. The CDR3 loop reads CASSSLGGYGANVLTF. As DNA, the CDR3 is TGTGCCAGCAGTTCTCTTGGTGGATACGGGGCCAACGTCCTGACTTTC.

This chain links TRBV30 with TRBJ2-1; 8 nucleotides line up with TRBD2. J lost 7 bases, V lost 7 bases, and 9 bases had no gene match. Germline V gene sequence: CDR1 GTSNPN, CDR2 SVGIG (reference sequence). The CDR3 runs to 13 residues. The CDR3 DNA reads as TGTGCCTCTTCGGGACTAGTCACGAATGAGCAGTTCTTC. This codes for CASSGLVTNEQFF.

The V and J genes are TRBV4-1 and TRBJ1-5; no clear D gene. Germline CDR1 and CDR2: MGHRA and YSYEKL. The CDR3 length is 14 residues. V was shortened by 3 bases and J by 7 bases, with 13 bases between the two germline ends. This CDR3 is CASSHPIEEQPQHF. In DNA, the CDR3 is TGCGCCAGCAGCCACCCCATCGAGGAACAGCCCCAGCATTTT.

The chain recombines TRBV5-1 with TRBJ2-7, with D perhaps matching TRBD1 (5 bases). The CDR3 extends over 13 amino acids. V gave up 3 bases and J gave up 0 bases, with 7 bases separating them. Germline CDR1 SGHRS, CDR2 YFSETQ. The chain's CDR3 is CASSSTASYEQYF. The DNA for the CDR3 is TGCGCCAGCAGCTCGACAGCCTCCTACGAGCAGTACTTC.

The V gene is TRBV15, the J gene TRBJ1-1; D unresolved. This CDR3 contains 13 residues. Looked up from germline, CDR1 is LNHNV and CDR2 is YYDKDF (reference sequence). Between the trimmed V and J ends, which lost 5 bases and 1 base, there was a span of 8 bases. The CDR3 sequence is CATSPRKNTEAFF. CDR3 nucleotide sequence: TGTGCCACCAGCCCCAGGAAGAACACTGAAGCTTTCTTT.

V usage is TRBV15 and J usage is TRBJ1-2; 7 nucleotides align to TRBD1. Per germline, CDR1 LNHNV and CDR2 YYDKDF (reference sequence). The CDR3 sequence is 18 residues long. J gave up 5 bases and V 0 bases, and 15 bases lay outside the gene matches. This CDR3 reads CATSRDRMTGTSGYGYTF. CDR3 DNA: TGTGCCACCAGCAGAGATCGAATGACAGGGACCTCCGGATATGGCTACACCTTC. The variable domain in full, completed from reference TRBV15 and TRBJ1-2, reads DAMVIQNPRYQVTQFGKPVTLSCSQTLNHNVMYWYQQKSSQAPKLLFHYYDKDFNNEADTPDNFQSRRPNTSFCFLDIRSPGLGDTAMYLCATSRDRMTGTSGYGYTFGSGTRLTVV.

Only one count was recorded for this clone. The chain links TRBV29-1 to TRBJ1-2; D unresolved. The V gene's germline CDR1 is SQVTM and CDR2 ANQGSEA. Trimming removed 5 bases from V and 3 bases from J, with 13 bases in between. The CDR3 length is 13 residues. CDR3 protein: CSVYEGSDYGYTF. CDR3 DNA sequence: TGCAGCGTTTACGAGGGTTCAGACTATGGCTACACCTTC.

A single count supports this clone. The chain's CDR3 is CAWEENTEAFF. DNA for the CDR3: TGTGCCTGGGAGGAGAACACTGAAGCTTTCTTT. The gene calls are TRBV30 and TRBJ1-1; D is undetermined. CDR3 length equals 11 residues. V was pared by 5 bases and J by 1 base, with 5 bases between. CDR1 GTSNPN and CDR2 SVGIG come from the germline V gene (reference sequence). Using reference TRBV30 and TRBJ1-1 for the parts outside the CDR3, the full variable domain is SQTIHQWPATLVQPVGSPLSLECTVEGTSNPNLYWYRQAAGRGLQLLFYSVGIGQISSEVPQNLSASRPQDRQFILSSKKLLLSDSGFYLCAWEENTEAFFGQGTRLTVV.

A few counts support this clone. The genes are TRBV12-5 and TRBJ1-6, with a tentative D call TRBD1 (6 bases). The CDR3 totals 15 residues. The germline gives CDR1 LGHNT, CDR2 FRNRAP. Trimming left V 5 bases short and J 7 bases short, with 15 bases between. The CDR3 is CASGPAWGANSPLHF. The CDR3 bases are TGTGCTAGTGGTCCCGCGTGGGGGGCGAATTCACCCCTCCACTTT.

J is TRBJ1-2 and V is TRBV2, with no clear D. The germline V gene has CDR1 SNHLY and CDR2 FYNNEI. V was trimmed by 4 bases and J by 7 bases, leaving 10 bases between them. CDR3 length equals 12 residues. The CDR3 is CASSVIVGGYTF. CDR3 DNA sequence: TGTGCCAGCAGTGTGATCGTAGGTGGCTACACCTTC.

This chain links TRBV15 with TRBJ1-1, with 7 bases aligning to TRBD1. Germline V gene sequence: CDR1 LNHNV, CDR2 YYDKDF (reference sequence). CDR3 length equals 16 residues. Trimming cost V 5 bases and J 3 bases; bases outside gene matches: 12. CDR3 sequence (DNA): TGTGCCACCAGCGTACAGGGGAGTCTGACTTACACTGAAGCTTTCTTT. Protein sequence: CATSVQGSLTYTEAFF.

CDR3 protein: CAWSVQRGSPLHF. The CDR3 region has the DNA TGTGCCTGGAGTGTTCAGAGGGGTTCACCCCTCCACTTT. V gene TRBV30 combines with J gene TRBJ1-6, with TRBD1 as a possible D gene (5 bases). Looked up from germline, CDR1 is GTSNPN and CDR2 is SVGIG (reference sequence). The CDR3 extends over 13 amino acids. Trimming took off 0 bases at V and 9 bases at J, with 9 bases between the two ends.

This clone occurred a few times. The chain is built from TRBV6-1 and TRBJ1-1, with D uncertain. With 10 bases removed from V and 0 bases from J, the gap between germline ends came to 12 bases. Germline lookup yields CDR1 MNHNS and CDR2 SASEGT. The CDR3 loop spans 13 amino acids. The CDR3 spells CATLTVMNTEAFF. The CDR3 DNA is TGTGCCACCCTGACGGTCATGAACACTGAAGCTTTCTTT.

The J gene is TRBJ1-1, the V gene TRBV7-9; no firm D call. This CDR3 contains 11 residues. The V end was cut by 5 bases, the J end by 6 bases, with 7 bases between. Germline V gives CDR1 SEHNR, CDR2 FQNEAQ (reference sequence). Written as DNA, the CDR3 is TGTGCCAGCAGCCTGACACCTGAAGCTTTCTTT. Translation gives CASSLTPEAFF.

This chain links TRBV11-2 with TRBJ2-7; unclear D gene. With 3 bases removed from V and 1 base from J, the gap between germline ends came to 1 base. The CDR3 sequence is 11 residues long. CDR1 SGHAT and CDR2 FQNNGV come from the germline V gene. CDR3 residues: CASSFSYEQYF. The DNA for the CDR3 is TGTGCCAGCAGCTTTTCCTACGAGCAGTACTTC.

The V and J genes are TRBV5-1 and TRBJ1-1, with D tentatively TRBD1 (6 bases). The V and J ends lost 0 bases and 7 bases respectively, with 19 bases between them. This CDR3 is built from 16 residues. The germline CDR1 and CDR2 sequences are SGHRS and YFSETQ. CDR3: CASSLEGVRRDHEAFF. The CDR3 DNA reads TGCGCCAGCAGCTTGGAGGGGGTTAGAAGGGACCATGAAGCTTTCTTT.

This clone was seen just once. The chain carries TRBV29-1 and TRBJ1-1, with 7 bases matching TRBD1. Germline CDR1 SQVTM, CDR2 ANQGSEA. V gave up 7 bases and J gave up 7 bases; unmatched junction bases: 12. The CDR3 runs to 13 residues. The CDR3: CSGQGRGKNEAFF. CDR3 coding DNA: TGCAGCGGACAGGGTAGGGGAAAGAATGAAGCTTTCTTT. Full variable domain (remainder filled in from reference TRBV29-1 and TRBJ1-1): SAVISQKPSRDICQRGTSLTIQCQVDSQVTMMFWYRQQPGQSLTLIATANQGSEATYESGFVIDKFPISRPNLTFSTLTVSNMSPEDSSIYLCSGQGRGKNEAFFGQGTRLTVV.

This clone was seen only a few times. This chain's CDR3 is CASSSEGDWVTQYF. The CDR3, as DNA: TGTGCCAGCAGCTCCGAGGGGGACTGGGTTACGCAGTATTTT. The chain is built from TRBV11-2 and TRBJ2-3; D assignment may be TRBD1 or TRBD2 (6 bases each). The CDR3 contains 14 residues. V was trimmed by 4 bases and J by 8 bases, leaving 16 bases between them. In germline, CDR1 is SGHAT, CDR2 FQNNGV.

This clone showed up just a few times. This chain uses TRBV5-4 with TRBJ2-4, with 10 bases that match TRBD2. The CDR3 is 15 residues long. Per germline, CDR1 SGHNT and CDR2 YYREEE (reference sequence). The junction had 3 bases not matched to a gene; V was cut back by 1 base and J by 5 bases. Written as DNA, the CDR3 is TGTGCCAGCAGCTTGTGGGGGACTAGCGAAAACATTCAGTACTTC. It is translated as CASSLWGTSENIQYF.

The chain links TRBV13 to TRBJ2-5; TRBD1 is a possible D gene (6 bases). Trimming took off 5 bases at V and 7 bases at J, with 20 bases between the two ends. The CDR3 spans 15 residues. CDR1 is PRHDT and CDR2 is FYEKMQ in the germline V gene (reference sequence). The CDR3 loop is CASSPLGAGDGTQYF. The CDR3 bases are TGTGCCAGCAGCCCCCTCGGGGCAGGGGATGGGACCCAGTACTTC.